What follows describes a single TCR beta chain. Its antigen has not been determined. Per-nucleotide qualities are absent, and no much larger clonotype sits a single base away. The sample comes from a study of shared clonotypes between healthy human individuals (dated by TCRdb to about 2020). Regarding the complete study: The cohort included a few men and two women between 18 and 49 years of age. For each donor, CD4 naive and CD4 memory were each given three plates, CD8 naive was given two plates, and CD8 memory was given one plate. To estimate repertoire size and how much clonotypes are shared between individuals, the study performed deep sequencing of blood TCR repertoires from a handful of healthy adults. Leukapheresis yielded between about 0.85 and 10 billion PBMCs per donor. Libraries were prepared and TCR repertoires were sequenced by different laboratories using diverse techniques, in order to increase sequencing depth and limit assay-specific biases.

TCR CDR3 regions were amplified from genomic DNA by multiplex PCR using the deep immunoSEQ assay. Extracted genomic DNA from each cell subset was distributed evenly across all wells of several immunoSEQ 96-well plates, and each plate was treated as a replicate. For sorted subsets, 200 to 250 ng of genomic DNA, equivalent to some 30,000 T cell genomes, went into each replicate PCR. Purified libraries were measured with a Qubit 3.0 fluorometer, size-checked on a Bioanalyzer 2100, and measured again with the KAPA Library Quantification kit. Every immunoSEQ 96-well plate was sequenced on a dedicated single-read 150-cycle Illumina NextSeq 550 flow cell. In the paper's pipeline: Because the immunoSEQ output included only junctional sequences and no quality scores, the filtering could not be the same as the filtering used for full-length reads. To assign V/J genes and CDR3, sequences were annotated using PyIR, a Python wrapper for IgBLAST v1.9, with IMGT germline references. Any read was removed if the V/J assignment was weak (E-value above 1e-6), the CDR3 was missing, or the read contained stop codons, out-of-frame junctions, or ambiguous translated residues. V3J clonotypes were defined as sequences sharing an identical inferred V gene, J gene, and CDR3 amino acid sequence. Percentage overlap between repertoires was calculated by dividing the number of shared unique clonotypes by the size of the smaller repertoire. Richness of each repertoire was evaluated using RTK rarefaction, the Chao1 estimator, and Recon v2.1 estimates of unobserved clonotypes. Generation probabilities for all TCRbeta clonotypes obtained by the gDNA method from a handful of donors were computed using OLGA. The table was pulled from immuneACCESS by TCRdb, which kept in-frame rearrangements only. Such tables lose some clones; where checked, under half of the loss comes from unresolved V genes, and the rest has no known cause. The V and J calls and the clone size are those of that table, but D and trimming were determined from the DNA. The sample yields 550,000 to 750,000 clones; 92% were counted once. The leading ten clones occupy 24% of the sample.

The V end loses 7 bases and the J end loses 1 base, and a stretch of 13 bases separates them. Including cysteine and phenylalanine, the CDR3 has 14 amino acids. Kept here is only the CDR3 DNA, which spans 42 bases and is read in frame from base 1. CDR1 and CDR2 are read off the germline V gene as SNHLY and FYNNEI. CD8 naive samples consisted of CD45RO-negative cells that were positively selected for CCR7, yielding a CD45RA+CCR7+ population without TemRA cells. Donors were healthy HIV-negative adults with no recently reported acute infections or vaccinations. All donors were Caucasian adults living in Nashville, Tennessee, USA. Blood was collected by leukapheresis, and PBMCs were isolated by Ficoll-Histopaque density gradient centrifugation and then cryopreserved in liquid nitrogen vapor phase. Analytical flow cytometry was used to check the purity and quantity of every magnetically sorted T cell population. From each sorted fraction, genomic DNA was isolated and quantified by UV absorbance on a Nanodrop 2000c.

Overall study outcomes, separate from this receptor: Estimated clonotype richness was generally larger for naive than for memory subsets. Sampling was limited to blood, and TCR repertoires in tissue likely differ from TCR repertoires in blood. Sharing across several donors was observed for about 4.8% of naive CD4, about 3.2% of naive CD8, over 2% of memory CD4, and approximately 0.41% of memory CD8 clonotypes. Because the study included a small number of donors, the genetic and exposure-history diversity represented was limited. Based on pairwise subsampling, the degree of clonotype sharing among donors was expected to be affected by sequencing depth. Higher generation probabilities were observed for clonotypes shared by all four sorted-subset donors than for non-shared clonotypes. Even with the large sequencing depth, rarefaction of the sorted-subset datasets indicated that sequencing was incomplete.

What was sequenced was naive CD8+ T cells sorted from blood. Reading the label with the study, this specimen's cell subset or site is: CD45RA+CCR7+. The chain links TRBV2 with TRBJ1-1, with no reliable assignment of the D segment. The TCR sequence derives from a man aged 25 to 40 in good health. The bases are TGTGCCAGCAAGGCCAGCGCTACGAACACTGAAGCTTTCTTT. It encodes CASKASATNTEAFF.